Detailed here is one T cell receptor beta chain. Authors' processing steps: Estimates of nucleated cell counts were drawn from the amplification of reference gene primers. Profiled with immunoSEQ multiplex PCR; TCRdb holds only in-frame clones, not every one. V, J and clone size are taken as reported in that table, and D and trimming were inferred from the DNA itself. The repertoire holds 55,000 to 85,000 clones, with 90% as singletons. This entry is derived from a study of blood T cell repertoires in COVID-19. Study overall: COVID-19 samples collected from the United States, Italy and Spain covered acute and convalescent phases. T cells, B-cell-depleted T cells, or PBMCs supplied cDNA or gDNA.

Germline V CDR1 and CDR2: SGHAT, FQNNGV. V lost 1 base and J 6 bases, leaving 13 bases between the germline ends. CDR3 size: 15 residues. V and J are TRBV11-2 and TRBJ2-1; tentative D call: TRBD2 (6 bases). This clonotype was obtained from a woman aged 18-29 years with acute or convalescent COVID-19. What was sequenced was peripheral blood. CDR3 nucleotide sequence: TGTGCCAGCAGCTTAGTAGATCGGGAGAGCAATGAGCAGTTCTTC. Protein product: CASSLVDRESNEQFF. The full variable domain, with the rest looked up from reference TRBV11-2 and TRBJ2-1, is EAGVAQSPRYKIIEKRQSVAFWCNPISGHATLYWYQQILGQGPKLLIQFQNNGVVDDSQLPKDRFSAERLKGVDSTLKIQPAKLEDSAVYLCASSLVDRESNEQFFGPGTRLTVL.